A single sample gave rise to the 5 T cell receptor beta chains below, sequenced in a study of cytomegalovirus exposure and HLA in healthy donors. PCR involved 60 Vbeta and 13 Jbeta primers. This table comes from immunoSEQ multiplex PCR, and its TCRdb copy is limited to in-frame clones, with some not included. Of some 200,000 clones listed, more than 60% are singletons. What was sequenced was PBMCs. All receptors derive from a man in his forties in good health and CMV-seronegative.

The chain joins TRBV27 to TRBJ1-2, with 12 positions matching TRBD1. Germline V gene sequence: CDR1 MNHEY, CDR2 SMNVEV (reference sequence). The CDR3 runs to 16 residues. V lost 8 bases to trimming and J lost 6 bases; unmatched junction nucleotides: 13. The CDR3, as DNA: TGTGCCAGCGGGTTCCGCCCGGGGACAGGGGGCCATGGCTACACCTTC. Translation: CASGFRPGTGGHGYTF.

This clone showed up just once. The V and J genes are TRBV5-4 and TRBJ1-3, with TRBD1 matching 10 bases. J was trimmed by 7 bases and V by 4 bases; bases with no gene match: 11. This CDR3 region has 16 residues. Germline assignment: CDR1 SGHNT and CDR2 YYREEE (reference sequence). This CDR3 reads CASSRGTGAQANTIYF. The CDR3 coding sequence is TGTGCCAGCAGCCGGGGGACAGGGGCCCAGGCGAACACCATATATTTT.

The CDR3 DNA reads as TGTGCCAGCAGATTGAGGGGGACTGAAGCTTTCTTT. This translates into CASRLRGTEAFF. This sequence joins TRBV2 and TRBJ1-1; D might be TRBD1 (6 bases). The germline V gene encodes CDR1 SNHLY and CDR2 FYNNEI. The CDR3 has 12 residues. V lost 6 bases and J lost 5, with 10 bases in between.

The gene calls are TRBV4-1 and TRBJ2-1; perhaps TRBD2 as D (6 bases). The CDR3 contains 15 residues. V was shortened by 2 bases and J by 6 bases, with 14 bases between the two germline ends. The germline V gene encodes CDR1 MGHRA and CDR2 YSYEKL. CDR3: CASSQSPGGGNEQFF. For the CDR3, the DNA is TGCGCCAGCAGCCAAAGCCCCGGGGGAGGCAATGAGCAGTTCTTC.

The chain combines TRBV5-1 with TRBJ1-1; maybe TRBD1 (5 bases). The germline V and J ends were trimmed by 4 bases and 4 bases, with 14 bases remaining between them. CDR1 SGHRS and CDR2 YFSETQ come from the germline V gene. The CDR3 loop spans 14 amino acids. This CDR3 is CASSIRQLGTEAFF. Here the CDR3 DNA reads TGCGCCAGCAGCATCCGACAGCTGGGCACTGAAGCTTTCTTT.